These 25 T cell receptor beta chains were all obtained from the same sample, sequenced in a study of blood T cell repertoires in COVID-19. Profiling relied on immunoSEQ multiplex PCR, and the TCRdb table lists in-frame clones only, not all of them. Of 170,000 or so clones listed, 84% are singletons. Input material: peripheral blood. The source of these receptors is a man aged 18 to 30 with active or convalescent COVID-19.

CDR3 in DNA: TGTGCCAGCAGGGGACAGATCAATGAGCAGTTCTTC. Translated, it gives CASRGQINEQFF. The chain employs TRBV2 and TRBJ2-1; 7 positions agree with TRBD1. Germline V gives CDR1 SNHLY, CDR2 FYNNEI. The CDR3 runs to 12 residues. The V segment lost 6 bases and the J segment 6 bases; nucleotides outside the gene matches: 2.

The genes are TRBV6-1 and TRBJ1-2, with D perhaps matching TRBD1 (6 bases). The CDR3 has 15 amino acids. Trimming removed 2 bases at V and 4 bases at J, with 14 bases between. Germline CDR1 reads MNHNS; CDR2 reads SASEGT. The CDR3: CASSEPYDRTYGYTF. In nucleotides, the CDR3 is TGTGCCAGCAGTGAACCATACGACAGGACCTATGGCTACACCTTC.

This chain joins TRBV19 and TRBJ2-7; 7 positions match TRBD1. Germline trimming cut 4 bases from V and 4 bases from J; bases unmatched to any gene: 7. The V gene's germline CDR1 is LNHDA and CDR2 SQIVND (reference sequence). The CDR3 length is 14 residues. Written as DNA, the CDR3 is TGTGCCAGTAGTACCTCCGGGACAGTGTACGAGCAGTACTTC. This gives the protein CASSTSGTVYEQYF. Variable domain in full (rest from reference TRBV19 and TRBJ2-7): DGGITQSPKYLFRKEGQNVTLSCEQNLNHDAMYWYRQDPGQGLRLIYYSQIVNDFQKGDIAEGYSVSREKKESFPLTVTSAQKNPTAFYLCASSTSGTVYEQYFGPGTRLTVT.

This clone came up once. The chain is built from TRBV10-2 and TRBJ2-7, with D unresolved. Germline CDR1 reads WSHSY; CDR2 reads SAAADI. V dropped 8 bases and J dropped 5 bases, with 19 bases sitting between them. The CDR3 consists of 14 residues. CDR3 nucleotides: TGCGCCAGCGGAGACGTGGCCGGCCTCAACGAGCAGTACTTC. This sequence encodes CASGDVAGLNEQYF.

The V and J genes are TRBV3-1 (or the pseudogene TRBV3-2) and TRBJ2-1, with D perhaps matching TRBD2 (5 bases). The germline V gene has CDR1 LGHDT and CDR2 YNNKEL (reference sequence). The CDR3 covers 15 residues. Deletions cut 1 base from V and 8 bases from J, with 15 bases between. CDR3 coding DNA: TGTGCCAGCAGCCAAGTCATTCATGGGGAGTATGAGCAGTTCTTC. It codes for CASSQVIHGEYEQFF.

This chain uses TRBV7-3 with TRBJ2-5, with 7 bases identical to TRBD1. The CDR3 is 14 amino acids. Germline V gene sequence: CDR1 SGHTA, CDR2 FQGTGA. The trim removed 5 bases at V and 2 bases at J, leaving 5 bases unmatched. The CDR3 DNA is TGTGCCAGCAGCATAAGGACAGGTCAAGAGACCCAGTACTTC. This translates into CASSIRTGQETQYF.

CDR3 DNA sequence: TGCGCCAGCAGCTTCAGACTAGCGGGGGACCGAGGCACAGATACGCAGTATTTT. Protein product: CASSFRLAGDRGTDTQYF. The rearrangement uses TRBV5-1 and TRBJ2-3; 12 bases agree with TRBD2. Germline V gene data show CDR1 as SGHRS and CDR2 as YFSETQ. V gave up 2 bases and J gave up 1 base; unmatched junction bases: 8. The CDR3 is 18 residues long.

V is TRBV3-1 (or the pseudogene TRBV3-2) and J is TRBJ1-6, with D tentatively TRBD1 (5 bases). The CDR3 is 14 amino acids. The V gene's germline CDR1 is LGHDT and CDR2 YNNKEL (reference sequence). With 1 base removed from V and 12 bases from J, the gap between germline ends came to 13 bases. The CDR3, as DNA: TGTGCCAGCAGCCAAGTGGGGGGGTTGGGACCCCTCCACTTT. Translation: CASSQVGGLGPLHF.

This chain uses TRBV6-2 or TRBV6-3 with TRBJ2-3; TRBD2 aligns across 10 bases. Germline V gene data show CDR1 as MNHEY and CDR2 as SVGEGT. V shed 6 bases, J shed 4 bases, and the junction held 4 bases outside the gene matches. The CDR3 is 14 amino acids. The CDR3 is CASSSTSGSDTQYF. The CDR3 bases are TGTGCCAGCAGCTCGACTAGCGGGTCAGATACGCAGTATTTT.

CDR3 nucleotides: TGTGCCTGGAGCTCCAGGGTGGGGGAAAAACTGTTTTTT. It codes for CAWSSRVGEKLFF. The V gene is TRBV30, the J gene TRBJ1-4, with D perhaps matching TRBD1 (5 bases). Looked up from germline, CDR1 is GTSNPN and CDR2 is SVGIG (reference sequence). The V and J ends lost 3 bases and 8 bases respectively, with 13 bases between them. The CDR3 spans 13 residues.

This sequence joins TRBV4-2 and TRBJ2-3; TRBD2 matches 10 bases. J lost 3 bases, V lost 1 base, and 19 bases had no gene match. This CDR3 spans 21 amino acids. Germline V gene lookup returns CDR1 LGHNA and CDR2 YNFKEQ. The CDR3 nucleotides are TGTGCCAGCAGCCAAGGACCTCGTGGGAGCGGGAGGGCCAGTAATACAGATACGCAGTATTTT. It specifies CASSQGPRGSGRASNTDTQYF.

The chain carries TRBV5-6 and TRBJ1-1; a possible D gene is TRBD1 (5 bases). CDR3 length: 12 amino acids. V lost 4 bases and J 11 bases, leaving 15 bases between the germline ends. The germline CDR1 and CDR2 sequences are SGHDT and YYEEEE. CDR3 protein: CASSPSPGEAFF. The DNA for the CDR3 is TGTGCCAGCAGCCCGTCCCCGGGGGAGGCTTTCTTT. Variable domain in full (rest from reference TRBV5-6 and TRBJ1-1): DAGVTQSPTHLIKTRGQQVTLRCSPKSGHDTVSWYQQALGQGPQFIFQYYEEEERQRGNFPDRFSGHQFPNYSSELNVNALLLGDSALYLCASSPSPGEAFFGQGTRLTVV.

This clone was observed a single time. DNA of the CDR3: TGTGCCAGCAGCAAAGTGGGAGGGCGGAACACTGAAGCTTTCTTT. It translates to CASSKVGGRNTEAFF. The rearrangement links TRBV21-1 to TRBJ1-1. TRBV21-1 corresponds to a pseudogene. CDR3 length: 15 amino acids.

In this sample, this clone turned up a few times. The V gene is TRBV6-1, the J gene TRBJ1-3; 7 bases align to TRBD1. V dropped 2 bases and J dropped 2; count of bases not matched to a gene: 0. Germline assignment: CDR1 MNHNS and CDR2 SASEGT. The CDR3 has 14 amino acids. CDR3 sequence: CASSEQGAGNTIYF. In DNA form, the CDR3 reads TGTGCCAGCAGTGAACAGGGGGCTGGAAACACCATATATTTT.

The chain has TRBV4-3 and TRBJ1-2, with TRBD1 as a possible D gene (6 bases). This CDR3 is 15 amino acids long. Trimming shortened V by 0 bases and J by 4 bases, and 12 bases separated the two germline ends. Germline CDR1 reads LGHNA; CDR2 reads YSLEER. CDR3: CASSQELGAGYGYTF. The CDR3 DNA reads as TGCGCCAGCAGCCAAGAATTGGGGGCGGGCTATGGCTACACCTTC.

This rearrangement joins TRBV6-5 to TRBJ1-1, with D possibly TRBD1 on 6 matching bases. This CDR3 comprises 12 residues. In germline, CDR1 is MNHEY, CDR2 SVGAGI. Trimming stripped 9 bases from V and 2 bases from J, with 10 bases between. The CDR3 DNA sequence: TGTGCCAGTAACAGGGCAAACACTGAAGCTTTCTTT. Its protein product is CASNRANTEAFF.

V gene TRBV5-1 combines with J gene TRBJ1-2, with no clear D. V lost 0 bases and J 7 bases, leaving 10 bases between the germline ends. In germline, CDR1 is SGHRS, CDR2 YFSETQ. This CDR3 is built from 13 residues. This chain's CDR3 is CASSLDREFGYTF. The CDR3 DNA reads TGCGCCAGCAGCTTGGATAGGGAGTTTGGCTACACCTTC.

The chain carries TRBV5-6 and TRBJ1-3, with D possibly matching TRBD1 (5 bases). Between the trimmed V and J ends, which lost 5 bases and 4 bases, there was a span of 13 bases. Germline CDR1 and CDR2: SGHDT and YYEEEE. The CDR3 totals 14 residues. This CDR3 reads CASSNGGSGNTIYF. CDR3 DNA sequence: TGTGCCAGCAGTAACGGGGGTTCGGGAAACACCATATATTTT.

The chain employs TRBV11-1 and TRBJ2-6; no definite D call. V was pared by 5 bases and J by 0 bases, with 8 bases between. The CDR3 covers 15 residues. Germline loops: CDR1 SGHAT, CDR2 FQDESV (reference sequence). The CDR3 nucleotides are TGTGCCAGCAGCCCCCTCCTCTCTGGGGCCAACGTCCTGACTTTC. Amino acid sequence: CASSPLLSGANVLTF.

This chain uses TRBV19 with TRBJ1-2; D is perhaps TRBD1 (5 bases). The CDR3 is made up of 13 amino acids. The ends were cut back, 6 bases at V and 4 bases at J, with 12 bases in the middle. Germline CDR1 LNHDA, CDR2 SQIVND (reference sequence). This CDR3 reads CASSPTAIYGYTF. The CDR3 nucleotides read TGTGCCAGTAGCCCGACAGCCATCTATGGCTACACCTTC. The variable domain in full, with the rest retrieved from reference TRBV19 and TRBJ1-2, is DGGITQSPKYLFRKEGQNVTLSCEQNLNHDAMYWYRQDPGQGLRLIYYSQIVNDFQKGDIAEGYSVSREKKESFPLTVTSAQKNPTAFYLCASSPTAIYGYTFGSGTRLTVV.

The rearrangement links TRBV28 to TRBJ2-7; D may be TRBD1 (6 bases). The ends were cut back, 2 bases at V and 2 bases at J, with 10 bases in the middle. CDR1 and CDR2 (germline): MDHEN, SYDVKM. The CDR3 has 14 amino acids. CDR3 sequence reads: CASSLVRTAYEQYF. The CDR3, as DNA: TGTGCCAGCAGTTTAGTCCGGACAGCCTACGAGCAGTACTTC.

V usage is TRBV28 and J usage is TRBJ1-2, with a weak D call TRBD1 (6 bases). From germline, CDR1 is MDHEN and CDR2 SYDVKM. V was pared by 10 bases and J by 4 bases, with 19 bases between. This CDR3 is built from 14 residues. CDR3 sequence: CATPKGGAGYGYTF. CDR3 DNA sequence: TGTGCCACCCCCAAAGGGGGGGCAGGCTATGGCTACACCTTC.

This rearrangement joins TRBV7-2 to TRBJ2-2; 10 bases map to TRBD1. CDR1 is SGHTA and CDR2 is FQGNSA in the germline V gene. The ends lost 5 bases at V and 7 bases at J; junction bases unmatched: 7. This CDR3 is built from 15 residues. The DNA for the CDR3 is TGTGCCAGCAGCCAAGACAGGGGGCTCTTCGGGGAGCTGTTTTTT. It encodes CASSQDRGLFGELFF.

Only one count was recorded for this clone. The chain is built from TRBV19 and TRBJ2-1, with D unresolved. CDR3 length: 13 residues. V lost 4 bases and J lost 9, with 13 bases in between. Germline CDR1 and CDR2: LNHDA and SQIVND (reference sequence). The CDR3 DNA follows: TGTGCCAGTAGTACCCTGCGTTATACTGAGCAGTTCTTC. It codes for CASSTLRYTEQFF.

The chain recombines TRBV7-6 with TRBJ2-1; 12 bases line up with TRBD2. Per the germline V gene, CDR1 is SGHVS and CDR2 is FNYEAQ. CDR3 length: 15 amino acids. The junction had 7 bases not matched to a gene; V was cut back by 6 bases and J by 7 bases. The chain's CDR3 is CASSFSLAGGNEQFF. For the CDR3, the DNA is TGTGCCAGCAGTTTTAGCCTAGCGGGAGGGAATGAGCAGTTCTTC.